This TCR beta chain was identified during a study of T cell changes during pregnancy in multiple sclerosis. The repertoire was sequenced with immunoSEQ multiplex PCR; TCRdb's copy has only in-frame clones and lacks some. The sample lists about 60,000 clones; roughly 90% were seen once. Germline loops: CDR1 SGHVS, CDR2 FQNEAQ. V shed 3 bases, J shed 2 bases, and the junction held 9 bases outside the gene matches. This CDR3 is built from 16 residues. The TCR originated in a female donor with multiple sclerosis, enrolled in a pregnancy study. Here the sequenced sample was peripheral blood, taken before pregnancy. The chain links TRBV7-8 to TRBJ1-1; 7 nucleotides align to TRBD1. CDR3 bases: TGTGCCAGCAGCTTCGACAGGGTCACGGGAAACACTGAAGCTTTCTTT. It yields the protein CASSFDRVTGNTEAFF.